This T cell receptor (beta chain) was identified during a study of cytomegalovirus exposure and HLA in healthy donors. Study outcomes and limitations: With later analysis, a missense DCLRE1C variant became linked to TCR beta V- and J-gene trimming.

Notes on this clone: Its matching antigen is unknown.

Germline assignment: CDR1 KGHSH and CDR2 LQKENI. The CDR3 is made up of 14 amino acids. After removal of 4 bases from V and 9 bases from J, the junction contained 9 bases not matched to a gene. PCR was performed using 60 Vbeta and 13 Jbeta primers. Original data processing: The count from a later analysis was some 83 million unique TCR beta chains, some 11 million of them shared. Assay used: immunoSEQ multiplex PCR; TCRdb lists only in-frame clones, some missing. The V and J calls and clone size were taken over from that table, and D and trimming were inferred from the DNA. The repertoire holds roughly 100,000 clones, with 12% to 15% as singletons.

This clonotype was sampled from a female donor in good health and CMV-seronegative. The genes are TRBV18 and TRBJ2-1; 7 bases align to TRBD2. Specimen: PBMCs. In DNA, the CDR3 is TGTGCCAGCTCACTTCGCGGGGGAGGTCTTGAGCAGTTCTTC. Its translation: CASSLRGGGLEQFF.